This T cell receptor (beta chain) was identified in a study of T-cell memory formation after mild COVID-19. Study as a whole: Clusters were largely donor specific. Study findings and constraints: There were some responding clones in pre-infection memory, which suggested that cross-reactive memory had joined.

On this clonotype: The antigen is not known.

TCR alpha and TCR beta cDNA libraries with sample barcodes and UMIs came from 5'RACE using constant-segment primers. MiXCR, run by TCRdb on the 5' RACE reads, gives a single entry per CDR3 protein. The repertoire includes around 150,000 distinct CDR3 sequences, around 10% of them detected once, and around 3.8% sits in the top ten. Germline assignment: CDR1 MNHEY and CDR2 SVGEGT. The V and J ends lost 5 bases and 4 bases, in that order; junction bases with no gene match: 4. The CDR3 is 15 amino acids. Sequenced sample: PBMCs or a T cell subset sorted from them (not recorded which). This TCR came from a young man who had mild COVID-19 (a few samples of this study predate the infection). Cell type and time point are not known. This chain joins TRBV6-2 or TRBV6-3 and TRBJ2-6; 8 positions match TRBD2. Written as DNA, the CDR3 is TGTGCCAGCAGTCGGGGGGGGTACGGGGCCAACGTCCTGACTTTC. Translating gives CASSRGGYGANVLTF.